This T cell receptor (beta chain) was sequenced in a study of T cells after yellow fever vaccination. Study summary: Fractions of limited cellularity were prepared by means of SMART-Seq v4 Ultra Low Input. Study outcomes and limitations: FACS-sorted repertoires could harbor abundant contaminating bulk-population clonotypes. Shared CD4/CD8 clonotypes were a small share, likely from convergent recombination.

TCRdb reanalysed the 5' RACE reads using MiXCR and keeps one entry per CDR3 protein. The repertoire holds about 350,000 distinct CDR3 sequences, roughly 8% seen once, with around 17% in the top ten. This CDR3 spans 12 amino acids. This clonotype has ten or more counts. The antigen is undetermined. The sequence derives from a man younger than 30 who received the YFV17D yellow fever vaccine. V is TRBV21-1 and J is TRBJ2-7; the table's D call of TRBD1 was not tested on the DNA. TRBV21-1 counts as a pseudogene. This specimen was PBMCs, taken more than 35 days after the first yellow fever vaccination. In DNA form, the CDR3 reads TGTGCCAGCAGAGACAGGACCTACGAGCAGTACTTC. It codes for CASRDRTYEQYF.